The TCR beta chain described here comes from a study of blood T cell repertoires in COVID-19. This clone came up once. Study members were between roughly 18 and 100 years old and lived in 24 US regions. Methods used by the authors: It was from reference gene primer amplification that nucleated cell counts were estimated. The protocol was immunoSEQ multiplex PCR, while the TCRdb copy is restricted to in-frame clones and leaves out a portion. That table furnishes V, J and clone size, whereas the DNA furnished D and trimming. In the table there are some 430,000 clones, roughly 88% of which are singletons. The source material was PBMCs or T cells enriched from blood (not recorded which). The receptor's source is a man between 18 and 35 years old who had recovered from COVID-19.

For the CDR3, the DNA is TGCAGTGCTCCAGAGGGTGGAGAGCAGTTCTTC. Protein product: CSAPEGGEQFF. The V call is TRBV20-1, the J call TRBJ2-1; D possibly corresponds to TRBD2 (5 bases). The CDR3 consists of 11 residues. Germline V gene data show CDR1 as DFQATT and CDR2 as SNEGSKA (reference sequence). The germline V and J ends were trimmed by 5 bases and 10 bases, with 12 bases remaining between them.